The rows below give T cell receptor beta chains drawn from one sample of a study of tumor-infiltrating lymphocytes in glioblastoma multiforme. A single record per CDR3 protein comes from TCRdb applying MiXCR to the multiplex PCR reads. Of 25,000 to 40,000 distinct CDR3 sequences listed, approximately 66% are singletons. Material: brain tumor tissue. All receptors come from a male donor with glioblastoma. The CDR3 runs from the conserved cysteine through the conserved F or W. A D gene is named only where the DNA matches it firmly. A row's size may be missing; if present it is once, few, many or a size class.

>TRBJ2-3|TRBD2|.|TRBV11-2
TGTGCCAGCAGGAGTAACAGACTAGCGAGAGGAGATACGCGGTATTTT
CASRSNRLARGDTRYF
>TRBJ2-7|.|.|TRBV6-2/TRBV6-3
TGTGCCAGCAGTTACTTTCTAGCGTCGAGTTCCTACGAGCAGCACTTC
CASSYFLASSSYEQHF
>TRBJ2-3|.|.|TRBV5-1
TGCGCCAGCACCCCGGACAGGGAGGGAGATACGCAGTATTTT
CASTPDREGDTQYF
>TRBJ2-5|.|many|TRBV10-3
TGTGCCATCATGGACGGGGGCCAAGAGACCCAGTACTTC
CAIMDGGQETQYF
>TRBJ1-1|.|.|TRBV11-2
TGTGTCAGTAGCCCACACAGGGAATCCACTGAAGCTTCCTTT
CVSSPHRESTEASF
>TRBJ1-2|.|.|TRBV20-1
TGCAGTGTTAGAGATCTTGGTAATGGCTACACCTTC
CSVRDLGNGYTF
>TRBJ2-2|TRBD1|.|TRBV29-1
TGCAGGGTTGACGGGACAGCCACCGGGGAGCTGTTGTTT
CRVDGTATGELLF
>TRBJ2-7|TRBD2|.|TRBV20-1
TGCGGAGCTGAACATACTAGCGGGAGAAGCTCCTACGAGCAGTACTTC
CGAEHTSGRSSYEQYF
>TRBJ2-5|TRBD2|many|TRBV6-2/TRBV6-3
TGTGCCAGCAGAGTAGCGGGGAACCAAGAGACCCAGTACTTC
CASRVAGNQETQYF
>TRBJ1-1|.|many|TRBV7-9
TGTGCCAGCAGCTTAGGTGGCAGCTACACTGAAGCTTTCTTT
CASSLGGSYTEAFF
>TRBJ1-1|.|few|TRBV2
TGTGCCAGCAGTGAAGCGGTCGGGGCATTGAACACTGAAGCTTTCTTT
CASSEAVGALNTEAFF
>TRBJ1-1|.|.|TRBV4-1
TGCGCCAGCAGCCAACGGATCCTGAGGGGGACCCAGAGAGAAGCTTTCTTT
CASSQRILRGTQREAFF
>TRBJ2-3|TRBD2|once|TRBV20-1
TGCAGTGCTAGAGATCTCTGGGCTAGCGGGAGGGGGCCAGATACGCAGTATTTT
CSARDLWASGRGPDTQYF
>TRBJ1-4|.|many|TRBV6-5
TGTGCCAGCAGTACCTACGGGCCTAATGAAAAACTGTTTTTT
CASSTYGPNEKLFF